These T cell receptor beta chains were read from a single sample in a study of blood T cell repertoires in COVID-19. Measured with immunoSEQ multiplex PCR; TCRdb has only the in-frame clones, and not every one. The sample includes under 300,000 clones, 70% to 85% of them seen just once. The sequenced sample was peripheral blood. Receptors originate from a man aged 40-55 years who had recovered from COVID-19. CDR3s include the opening cysteine and the closing phenylalanine or tryptophan. The D gene is left open where the match is weak. The listing skips clone size in some rows; elsewhere it reads once, few, many or a size class.

>.|TRBJ2-5|TRBV4-3|once
TGCGCCAGCAGCCAAAGGGGCGGCCTAGGAGAACAAGAGACCCAGTACTTC
CASSQRGGLGEQETQYF
>TRBD1|TRBJ2-7|TRBV11-2|.
TGTGCCAGCAGCTTAGACCCCGGGACAGGGTCCTACGAGCAGTACTTC
CASSLDPGTGSYEQYF
>TRBD1|TRBJ2-6|TRBV19|once
TGTGCCAGTAGTATAAGTGGGACAGGGAACGCTGGGGCCAACGTCCTGACTTTC
CASSISGTGNAGANVLTF
>.|TRBJ2-7|TRBV27|.
TGTGCCAGCAGTTTGACAGGCTCCTACGAGCAGTACTTC
CASSLTGSYEQYF
>.|TRBJ1-2|TRBV18|.
TGTGCCAGCTCACCCAACACAGGCCCTACCTCTAACTATGGCTACACCTTC
CASSPNTGPTSNYGYTF
>.|TRBJ2-5|TRBV18|once
TGTGCCAGCTCACCCTTAAGGGGCCAAGAGACCCAGTACTTC
CASSPLRGQETQYF
>.|TRBJ1-2|TRBV5-1|.
TGCGCCAGCAGCTTGGTCTCTCAGGATTATGGCTACACCTTC
CASSLVSQDYGYTF
>.|TRBJ1-2|TRBV6-5|.
TGTGCCAGCAGACCCGACAGTAACTATGGCTACACCTTC
CASRPDSNYGYTF
>TRBD2|TRBJ2-2|TRBV7-6|.
TGTGCCAGCAGCTTTAGGGAGGGGCGGGACACCGGGGAGCTGTTTTTT
CASSFREGRDTGELFF
>.|TRBJ2-5|TRBV5-4|.
TGTGCCAGCAGCCCGGACAGAGGGAGCCAAGAGACCCAGTACTTC
CASSPDRGSQETQYF
>TRBD1|TRBJ2-2|TRBV9|.
TGTGCCAGCAGCGCTTCTGGGACAGGGAACACCGGGGAGCTGTTTTTT
CASSASGTGNTGELFF
>TRBD1|TRBJ2-7|TRBV5-5|.
TGTGCCAGCAGCTGGGGACAGGGGGCCTACGAGCAGTACTTC
CASSWGQGAYEQYF
>TRBD1|TRBJ2-1|TRBV7-6|.
TGTGCCAGCAGCCCGTACCCCGGACAGGGGTCCTACAATGAGCAGTTCTTC
CASSPYPGQGSYNEQFF
>TRBD1|TRBJ1-5|TRBV7-9|.
TGTGCCAGCAGCCTGGGACAGGGCACAGGGCCCCAGCATTTT
CASSLGQGTGPQHF
>TRBD2|TRBJ2-1|TRBV10-3|.
TGTGCCACCAGCGGGAGGGCCTCATGGGATGAGCAGTTCTTC
CATSGRASWDEQFF
>.|TRBJ1-4|TRBV18|.
TGTGCCAGCTCACCTGACTCGGGGAATGAAAAACTGTTTTTT
CASSPDSGNEKLFF